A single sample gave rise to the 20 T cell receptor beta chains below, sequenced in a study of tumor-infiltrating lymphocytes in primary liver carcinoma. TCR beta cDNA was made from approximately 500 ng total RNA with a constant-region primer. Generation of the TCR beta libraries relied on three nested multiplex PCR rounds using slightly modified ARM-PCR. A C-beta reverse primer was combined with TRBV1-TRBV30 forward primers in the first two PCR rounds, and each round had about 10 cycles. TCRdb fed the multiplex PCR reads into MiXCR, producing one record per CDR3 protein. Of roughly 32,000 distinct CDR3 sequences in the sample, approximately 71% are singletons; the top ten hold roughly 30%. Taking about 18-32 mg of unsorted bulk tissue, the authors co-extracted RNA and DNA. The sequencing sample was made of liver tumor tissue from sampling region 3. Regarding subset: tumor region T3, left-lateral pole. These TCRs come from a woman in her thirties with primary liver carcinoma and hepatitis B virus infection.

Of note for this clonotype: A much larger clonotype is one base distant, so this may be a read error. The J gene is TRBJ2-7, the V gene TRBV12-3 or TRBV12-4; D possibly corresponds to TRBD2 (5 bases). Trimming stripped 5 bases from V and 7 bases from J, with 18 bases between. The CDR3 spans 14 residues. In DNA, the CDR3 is TGTGCCAGCAGTCTCGAGGGCCTTACTGTGGAGCAGTACTTC. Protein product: CASSLEGLTVEQYF.

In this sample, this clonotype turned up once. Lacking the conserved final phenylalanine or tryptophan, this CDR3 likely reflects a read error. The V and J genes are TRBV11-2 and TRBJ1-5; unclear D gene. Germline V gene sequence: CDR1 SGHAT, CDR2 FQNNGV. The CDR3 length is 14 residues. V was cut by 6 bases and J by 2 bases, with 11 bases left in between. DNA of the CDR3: TGTGCCAGCAGTCGCGTCGCTCGCAATCAGCCCCAGCATCCT. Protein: CASSRVARNQPQHP.

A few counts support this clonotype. CDR3 bases: TGCGCCAGCAGCCAAGATCCAGGGGCGACCGGGGAACGGTTTTTT. Its translation is CASSQDPGATGERFF. The chain uses TRBV4-1 and TRBJ2-2, with D tentatively TRBD1 (6 bases). The CDR3 contains 15 residues. Trimming removed 0 bases from V and 16 bases from J, with 21 bases in between. The germline gives CDR1 MGHRA, CDR2 YSYEKL.

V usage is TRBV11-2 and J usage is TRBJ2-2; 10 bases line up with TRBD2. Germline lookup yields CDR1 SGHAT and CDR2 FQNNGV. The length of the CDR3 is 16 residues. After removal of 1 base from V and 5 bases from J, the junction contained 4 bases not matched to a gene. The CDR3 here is CASSLVTSGITGELFF. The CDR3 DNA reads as TGTGCCAGCAGCTTAGTAACTAGCGGGATAACCGGGGAGCTGTTTTTT.

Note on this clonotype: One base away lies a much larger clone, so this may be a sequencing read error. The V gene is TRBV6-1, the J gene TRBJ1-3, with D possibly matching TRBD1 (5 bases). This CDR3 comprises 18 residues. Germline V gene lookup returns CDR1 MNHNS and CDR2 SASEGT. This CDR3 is CASSERAGLLESGDTIYF. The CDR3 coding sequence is TGTGCCAGCAGTGAAAGGGCAGGGTTATTGGAATCTGGAGACACCATATATTTT.

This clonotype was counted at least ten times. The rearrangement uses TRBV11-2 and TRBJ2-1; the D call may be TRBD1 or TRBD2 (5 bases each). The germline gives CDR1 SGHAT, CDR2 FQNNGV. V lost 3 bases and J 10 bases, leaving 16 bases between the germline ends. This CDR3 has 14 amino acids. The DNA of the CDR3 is TGTGCCAGCAGCTTGGAAACCGGGACGGGAGAGCAGTTCTTC. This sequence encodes CASSLETGTGEQFF.

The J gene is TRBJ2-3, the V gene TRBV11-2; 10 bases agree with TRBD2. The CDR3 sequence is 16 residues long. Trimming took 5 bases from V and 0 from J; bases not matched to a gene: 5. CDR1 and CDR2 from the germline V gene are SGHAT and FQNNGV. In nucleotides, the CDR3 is TGTGCCAGCAGCCTAGTGACTAGCGGGAGCACAGATACGCAGTATTTT. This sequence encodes CASSLVTSGSTDTQYF.

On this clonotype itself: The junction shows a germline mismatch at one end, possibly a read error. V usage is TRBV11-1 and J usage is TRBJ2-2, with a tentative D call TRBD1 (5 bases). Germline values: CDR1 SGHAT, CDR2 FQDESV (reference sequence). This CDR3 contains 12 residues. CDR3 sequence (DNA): TGCGCCAGCAGCTTACAGGTCTGGGAGCTGTTTTTT. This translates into CASSLQVWELFF.

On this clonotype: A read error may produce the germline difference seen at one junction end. The CDR3 loop reads CANSINRGLTQYF. The CDR3 nucleotides are TGTGCCAACAGTATCAACAGGGGGCTGACCCAGTACTTC. This chain joins TRBV6-5 and TRBJ2-5, with TRBD1 matching 9 bases. The CDR3 totals 13 residues. Germline-derived CDR1 and CDR2 are MNHEY and SVGAGI.

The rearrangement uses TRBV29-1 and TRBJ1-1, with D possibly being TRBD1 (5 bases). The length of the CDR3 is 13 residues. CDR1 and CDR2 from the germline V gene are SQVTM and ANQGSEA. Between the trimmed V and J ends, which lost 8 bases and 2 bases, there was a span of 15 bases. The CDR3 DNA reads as TGCAGCCACATCATGACAGCTAACACTGAAGCTTTCTTT. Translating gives CSHIMTANTEAFF.

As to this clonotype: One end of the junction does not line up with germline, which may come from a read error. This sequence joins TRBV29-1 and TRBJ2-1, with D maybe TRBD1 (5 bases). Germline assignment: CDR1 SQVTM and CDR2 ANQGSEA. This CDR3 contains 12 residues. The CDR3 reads CSALRGYKEQFF. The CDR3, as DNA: TGCAGCGCCCTAAGGGGTTACAAAGAGCAGTTCTTC.

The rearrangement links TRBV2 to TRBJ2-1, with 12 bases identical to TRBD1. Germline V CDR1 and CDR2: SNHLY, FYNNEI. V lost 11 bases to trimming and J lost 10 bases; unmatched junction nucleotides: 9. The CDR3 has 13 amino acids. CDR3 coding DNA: TGTGCCTGTAATATCGGGACAGGGGGCGAGCAGTTCTTC. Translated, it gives CACNIGTGGEQFF.

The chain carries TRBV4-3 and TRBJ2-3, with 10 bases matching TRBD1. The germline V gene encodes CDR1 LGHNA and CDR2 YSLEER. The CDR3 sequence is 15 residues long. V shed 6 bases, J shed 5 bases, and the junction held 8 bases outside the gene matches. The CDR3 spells CASRARGQGLDTQYF. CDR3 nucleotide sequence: TGCGCCAGCAGAGCCCGGGGACAGGGGCTAGATACGCAGTATTTT.

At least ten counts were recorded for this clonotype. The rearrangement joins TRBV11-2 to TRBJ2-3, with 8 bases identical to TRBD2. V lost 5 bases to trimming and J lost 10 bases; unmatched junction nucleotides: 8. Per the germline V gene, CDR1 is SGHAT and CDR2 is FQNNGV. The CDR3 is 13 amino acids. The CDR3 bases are TGTGCCAGCAGCCCGCCAGGGACTAGGGCGCAGTATTTT. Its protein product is CASSPPGTRAQYF.

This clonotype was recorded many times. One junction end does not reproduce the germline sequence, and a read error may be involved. CDR3 DNA: TGTGCCAGCAGCTTAGAGTCTACTAACTATGGTTACACCTTC. Its protein is CASSLESTNYGYTF. The rearrangement links TRBV11-2 to TRBJ1-2; D ambiguous. The CDR3 runs to 14 residues. Germline assignment: CDR1 SGHAT and CDR2 FQNNGV.

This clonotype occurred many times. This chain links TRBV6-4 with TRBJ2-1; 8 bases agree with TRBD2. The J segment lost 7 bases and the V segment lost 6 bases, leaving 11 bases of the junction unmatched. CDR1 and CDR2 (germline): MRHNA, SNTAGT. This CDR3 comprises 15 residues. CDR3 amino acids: CASSRTAGEGNEQFF. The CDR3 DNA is TGTGCCAGCAGCCGAACAGCGGGAGAAGGGAATGAGCAGTTCTTC.

DNA of the CDR3: TGTGCCAGCAGTTCGAACGGGGACACTGAAGCTTTCTTT. Translated, it gives CASSSNGDTEAFF. The V and J genes are TRBV6-5 and TRBJ1-1, with D hard to call. CDR1 and CDR2 (germline): MNHEY, SVGAGI. CDR3 length equals 13 residues. V lost 4 bases and J lost 3, with 9 bases in between.

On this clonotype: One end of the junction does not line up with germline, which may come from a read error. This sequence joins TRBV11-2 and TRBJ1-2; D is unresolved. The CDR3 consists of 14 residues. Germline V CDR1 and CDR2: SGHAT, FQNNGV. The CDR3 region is CASNPWGTVVGYAF. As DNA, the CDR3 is TGTGCCAGCAACCCCTGGGGTACAGTCGTTGGTTACGCCTTC.

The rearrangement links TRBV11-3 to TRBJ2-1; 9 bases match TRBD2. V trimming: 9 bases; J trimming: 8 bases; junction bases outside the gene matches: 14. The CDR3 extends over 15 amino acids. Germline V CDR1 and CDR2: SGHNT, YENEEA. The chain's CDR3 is CARSRLAEGGYEQFF. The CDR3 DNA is TGTGCCAGGAGCCGACTAGCGGAGGGGGGCTATGAGCAGTTCTTC.

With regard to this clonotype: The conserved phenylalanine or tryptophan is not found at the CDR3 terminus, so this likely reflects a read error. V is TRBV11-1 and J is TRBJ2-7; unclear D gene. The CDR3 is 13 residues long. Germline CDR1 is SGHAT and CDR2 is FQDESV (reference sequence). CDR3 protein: CSSSLGYHREQYI. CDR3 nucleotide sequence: TGTAGCAGCAGCTTAGGATACCACCGCGAGCAGTACATC.